A single sample is the source of the 16 T cell receptor beta chains below, sequenced in a study of T cell responses to AZD1222 COVID-19 vaccine. Here immunoSEQ multiplex PCR was the method, and the copy in TCRdb shows in-frame clones only, minus some. The profile shows more than 60,000 clones, roughly 84% of them singletons. The sequences come from peripheral blood, collected on day 0 of AZD1222 vaccination. Source of these receptors: an adult in good health.

The chain employs TRBV3-1 (or the pseudogene TRBV3-2) and TRBJ2-7, with 7 bases matching TRBD2. Germline lookup yields CDR1 LGHDT and CDR2 YNNKEL (reference sequence). Unmatched junction bases numbered 9, after V lost 4 bases and J lost 9 bases. This CDR3 has 13 amino acids. DNA for the CDR3: TGTGCCAGCAGCCCGACTAGCCGGGGAAGGCAGTACTTC. Translated, it gives CASSPTSRGRQYF.

The chain recombines TRBV11-1 with TRBJ2-4, with D tentatively TRBD2 (6 bases). Germline V gives CDR1 SGHAT, CDR2 FQDESV (reference sequence). The CDR3 consists of 12 residues. The V end lost 3 bases, the J end lost 7 bases, and 7 bases lay between the germline ends. The CDR3: CASSLEGNIQYF. The CDR3 region has the DNA TGTGCCAGCAGCTTGGAGGGGAACATTCAGTACTTC.

V gene TRBV7-3 combines with J gene TRBJ2-2, with 9 bases fitting TRBD1. CDR1 is SGHTA, CDR2 FQGTGA, per germline. The trim removed 5 bases at V and 4 bases at J, leaving 14 bases unmatched. This CDR3 contains 18 residues. The CDR3 DNA is TGTGCCAGCAGCCCCCCGGGGTGGGGACAGGGCAGCACCGGGGAGCTGTTTTTT. It yields the protein CASSPPGWGQGSTGELFF. The variable domain in full, with the rest retrieved from reference TRBV7-3 and TRBJ2-2, is GAGVSQTPSNKVTEKGKYVELRCDPISGHTALYWYRQSLGQGPEFLIYFQGTGAADDSGLPNDRFFAVRPEGSVSTLKIQRTERGDSAVYLCASSPPGWGQGSTGELFFGEGSRLTVL.

The V call is TRBV9, the J call TRBJ2-1; 11 bases line up with TRBD1. Germline V CDR1 and CDR2: SGDLS, YYNGEE. V dropped 3 bases and J dropped 3; count of bases not matched to a gene: 2. The CDR3 loop spans 15 amino acids. The CDR3 DNA follows: TGTGCCAGCAGCGGTGGGACAGGGGGCTACAATGAGCAGTTCTTC. Translated, it gives CASSGGTGGYNEQFF.

The gene calls are TRBV5-1 and TRBJ2-2; 9 bases line up with TRBD1. The ends lost 2 bases at V and 2 bases at J; junction bases unmatched: 4. Germline V gene lookup returns CDR1 SGHRS and CDR2 YFSETQ. The CDR3 contains 16 residues. The DNA of the CDR3 is TGCGCCAGCAGCTTCTTGGGACAGGGTAACACCGGGGAGCTGTTTTTT. Its protein product is CASSFLGQGNTGELFF. Full variable domain (remainder filled in from reference TRBV5-1 and TRBJ2-2): KAGVTQTPRYLIKTRGQQVTLSCSPISGHRSVSWYQQTPGQGLQFLFEYFSETQRNKGNFPGRFSGRQFSNSRSEMNVSTLELGDSALYLCASSFLGQGNTGELFFGEGSRLTVL.

The chain joins TRBV27 to TRBJ1-1, with D possibly TRBD1 on 5 matching bases. V was cut by 3 bases and J by 0 bases, with 11 bases left in between. The CDR3 runs to 15 residues. The germline V gene encodes CDR1 MNHEY and CDR2 SMNVEV (reference sequence). The CDR3 region is CASSFKGSMNTEAFF. The CDR3 nucleotides are TGTGCCAGCAGTTTTAAGGGGTCCATGAACACTGAAGCTTTCTTT.

Concerning this clone itself: A read error may produce the germline difference seen at one junction end. This chain connects TRBV7-9 to TRBJ1-5; TRBD1 matches at 12 bases. This CDR3 has 15 residues. Germline V gene sequence: CDR1 SEHNR, CDR2 FQNEAQ (reference sequence). The CDR3 nucleotides read TGTGTCAGCAGCCCCGGGACAGGGGGCGGTCAGCCCCAGCATTTT. Amino acids: CVSSPGTGGGQPQHF.

The V and J genes are TRBV18 and TRBJ1-1; a possible D gene is TRBD1 (5 bases). The CDR3 is 12 amino acids. The V gene lost 6 bases and the J gene lost 5 bases, with 10 bases spanning the gap. Germline CDR1 and CDR2: KGHSH and LQKENI. This chain's CDR3 is CASSLRETEAFF. CDR3 DNA sequence: TGTGCCAGCTCCCTCAGGGAAACTGAAGCTTTCTTT.

This chain joins TRBV7-3 and TRBJ2-3, with 8 bases identical to TRBD1. There are 16 residues in the CDR3. Trimming cost V 5 bases and J 0 bases; bases outside gene matches: 7. CDR1 SGHTA and CDR2 FQGTGA come from the germline V gene. CDR3 bases: TGTGCCAGCAGCCCCGGAGACAGGGGAAGCACAGATACGCAGTATTTT. Amino acids: CASSPGDRGSTDTQYF.

This clone was detected a few times. The chain uses TRBV24-1 and TRBJ1-6, with 8 bases matching TRBD1. The CDR3 has 16 amino acids. From germline, CDR1 is KGHDR and CDR2 SFDVKD. The J segment lost 7 bases and the V segment lost 4 bases, leaving 8 bases of the junction unmatched. Written as DNA, the CDR3 is TGTGCCACCAGTGAGCCCAGGGGGCTGGACAATTCACCCCTCCACTTT. This codes for CATSEPRGLDNSPLHF.

The chain recombines TRBV5-1 with TRBJ1-4; no definite D call. Trimming pared 10 bases from V and 5 bases from J, leaving 12 bases between. The germline V gene has CDR1 SGHRS and CDR2 YFSETQ. This CDR3 contains 12 residues. The CDR3 nucleotides are TGCGCCTCTGGGGATCCGAATGAAAAACTGTTTTTT. It specifies CASGDPNEKLFF. The full variable domain, rest sourced from reference TRBV5-1 and TRBJ1-4, is KAGVTQTPRYLIKTRGQQVTLSCSPISGHRSVSWYQQTPGQGLQFLFEYFSETQRNKGNFPGRFSGRQFSNSRSEMNVSTLELGDSALYLCASGDPNEKLFFGSGTQLSVL.

V usage is TRBV5-4 and J usage is TRBJ1-2, with D hard to call. This CDR3 region has 14 residues. Germline V gives CDR1 SGHNT, CDR2 YYREEE (reference sequence). Trimming stripped 1 base from V and 0 bases from J, with 7 bases between. The CDR3 DNA follows: TGTGCCAGCAGCTTGTTGCAGGCTAACTATGGCTACACCTTC. This translates into CASSLLQANYGYTF.

V is TRBV7-9 and J is TRBJ1-5; D not resolved. The V end was cut by 2 bases, the J end by 3 bases, with 2 bases between. CDR3 size: 12 residues. The V gene's germline CDR1 is SEHNR and CDR2 FQNEAQ (reference sequence). The CDR3 sequence: CASSLPNQPQHF. The DNA of the CDR3 is TGTGCCAGCAGCTTACCCAATCAGCCCCAGCATTTT.

This clone has a single count. The chain is built from TRBV6-1 and TRBJ1-2; TRBD1 agrees at 9 bases. The V and J ends lost 1 base and 1 base, in that order; junction bases with no gene match: 7. CDR1 and CDR2 from the germline V gene are MNHNS and SASEGT. The CDR3 has 17 amino acids. CDR3 loop: CASSEEGTGYINYGYTF. CDR3 DNA: TGTGCCAGCAGTGAAGAGGGGACAGGGTATATTAACTATGGCTACACCTTC.

The chain has TRBV19 and TRBJ2-3; 8 bases are shared with TRBD1. This CDR3 comprises 16 residues. With 5 bases clipped from V and 2 bases from J, the junction kept 9 bases outside the gene matches. In germline, CDR1 is LNHDA, CDR2 SQIVND (reference sequence). CDR3 DNA sequence: TGTGCCAGTAGTTTACGGACAGGGCGGGACACAGATACGCAGTATTTT. Amino acid sequence: CASSLRTGRDTDTQYF.

V is TRBV6-5 and J is TRBJ2-7; D is ambiguous. V gave up 6 bases and J gave up 2 bases, with 11 bases separating them. Per the germline V gene, CDR1 is MNHEY and CDR2 is SVGAGI. There are 13 residues in the CDR3. CDR3 coding DNA: TGTGCCAGCAGCAATAGGTTAACCTACGAGCAGTACTTC. This translates into CASSNRLTYEQYF.